This entry features one TCR beta chain sequence. Categorization into cohorts depended on clinical history that participants reported. This specimen comes from a study of blood T cell repertoires in COVID-19. Overall study context: Specimens from acute and convalescent COVID-19 originated in the United States, Italy and Spain. Sources were T cells, B-cell-depleted T cells, or PBMCs; the material itself was cDNA or gDNA.

Clones were read by immunoSEQ multiplex PCR, and TCRdb kept only the in-frame ones, dropping some. The data contain about 440,000 clones, about 85% of them singletons. V trimming: 4 bases; J trimming: 3 bases; junction bases outside the gene matches: 10. The CDR3 has 16 amino acids. Germline CDR1 SGDLS, CDR2 YYNGEE. V usage is TRBV9 and J usage is TRBJ2-1; 7 bases agree with TRBD2. The receptor comes from a woman aged 18-29 years with acute COVID-19. The sample comprised PBMCs or T cells enriched from blood (not recorded which). This CDR3 reads CASSRESGKDYNEQFF. DNA for the CDR3: TGTGCCAGCAGCCGAGAAAGCGGGAAGGACTACAATGAGCAGTTCTTC.